This T cell receptor (beta chain) was obtained from a study of T cell changes during pregnancy in multiple sclerosis. The method was immunoSEQ multiplex PCR; TCRdb's version includes in-frame clones alone and lacks a portion of them. Seen here are tens of thousands of clones, 85% to 95% observed once, and the top ten hold approximately 0.67%. Germline V lookup: CDR1 SGHRS, CDR2 YFSETQ. CDR3 size: 15 residues. Unmatched junction bases numbered 3, after V lost 4 bases and J lost 4 bases. The rearrangement links TRBV5-1 to TRBJ2-3; TRBD2 matches 13 bases. This TCR came from a female donor with multiple sclerosis, enrolled in a pregnancy study. The sequencing here drew on CD4+ T cells from peripheral blood mononuclear cells, taken in the third trimester of pregnancy. The CDR3: CASSLGLAGADTQYF. CDR3 DNA sequence: TGCGCCAGCAGCCTTGGACTAGCGGGGGCAGATACGCAGTATTTT.